The rows below give T cell receptor beta chains drawn from one sample of a study of T cell repertoires in cytomegalovirus infection. TCRdb re-called the reads with MiXCR, one entry per CDR3 protein. The table has around 490,000 distinct CDR3 sequences, 26% seen once; the top ten hold around 13%. The sequencing sample was made of PBMCs. All receptors derive from a human donor in good health (CMV status not recorded). Some clones in this sample may be carry-over from other donors' samples. Each CDR3 is given with its conserved first and last residue. A D gene is named only where the DNA matches it firmly. Only part of the rows carry a size: once, few, many, or a class if the clone is expanded.

>few|TRBD2|TRBJ2-1|TRBV6-2/TRBV6-3
CASSYPFSGVSPYNEQFF
TGTGCCAGCAGTTACCCCTTTAGCGGGGTATCGCCCTACAATGAGCAGTTCTTC
>.|.|TRBJ1-5|TRBV6-2/TRBV6-3
CASSYASVAPQHF
TGTGCCAGCAGTTACGCTTCGGTAGCGCCCCAGCATTTT
>.|TRBD1|TRBJ2-1|TRBV7-2
CASSLQWDRGRDEQFF
TGTGCCAGCAGCTTACAATGGGACAGGGGGAGGGATGAGCAGTTCTTC
>.|TRBD1|TRBJ2-7|TRBV7-6
CASSLDRDSDHEQYF
TGTGCCAGCAGCCTCGACCGGGACAGTGACCACGAGCAGTACTTC
>many|.|TRBJ2-3|TRBV7-2
CASRGLSTDTQYF
TGTGCCAGCAGGGGGCTTAGCACAGATACGCAGTATTTT
>.|TRBD1|TRBJ2-6|TRBV6-2/TRBV6-3
CASGDSHYSGANVLTF
TGTGCCAGCGGGGACAGTCACTATTCTGGGGCCAACGTCCTGACTTTC
>few|.|TRBJ2-7|TRBV6-5
CASSYFGGSGYWEQYF
TGTGCCAGCAGTTACTTCGGGGGATCTGGATATTGGGAGCAGTACTTC
>.|.|TRBJ2-1|TRBV29-1
CSVEGPPGSSYNEQFF
TGCAGCGTTGAAGGCCCCCCGGGAAGCTCCTACAATGAGCAGTTCTTC
>few|TRBD2|TRBJ2-3|TRBV9
CASSVTSGSSGADTQYF
TGTGCCAGCAGCGTAACTAGCGGGAGTTCGGGAGCAGATACGCAGTATTTT
>.|.|TRBJ2-3|TRBV7-2
CASSVAPSTDTQYF
TGTGCCAGCAGCGTTGCGCCTAGCACAGATACGCAGTATTTT
>.|TRBD2|TRBJ2-7|TRBV18
CASSPGTSPEQYF
TGTGCCAGCTCGCCCGGGACTAGCCCCGAGCAGTACTTC
>.|TRBD2|TRBJ2-1|TRBV4-1
CASSQDWPSGKYNEQFF
TGCGCCAGCAGCCAAGATTGGCCTAGCGGGAAATACAATGAGCAGTTCTTC
>few|.|TRBJ2-1|TRBV7-2
CASSLVASDREQFF
TGTGCCAGCAGCTTAGTTGCGAGCGATCGTGAGCAGTTCTTC
>.|TRBD2|TRBJ2-1|TRBV20-1
CSAGETSGRRSEQFF
TGCAGTGCTGGGGAAACTAGCGGGAGGAGGAGTGAGCAGTTCTTC
>.|TRBD2|TRBJ2-5|TRBV11-2
CASSSGLGSNAETQYF
TGTGCCAGCAGCTCGGGACTAGGAAGTAATGCCGAGACCCAGTACTTC
>.|TRBD2|TRBJ2-1|TRBV5-1
CASSAGTSDYNEQFF
TGCGCCAGCAGCGCCGGGACTAGCGACTACAATGAGCAGTTCTTC
>many|.|TRBJ2-1|TRBV7-8
CASSLGRTALSYNEQFF
TGTGCCAGCAGCCTAGGACGGACAGCACTCTCCTACAATGAGCAGTTCTTC
>.|.|TRBJ1-1|TRBV18
CASSPVDEAFF
TGTGCCAGCTCACCAGTAGATGAAGCTTTCTTT
>.|.|TRBJ2-3|TRBV9
CASSVAVVESDTQYF
TGTGCCAGCAGCGTAGCGGTAGTGGAATCAGATACGCAGTATTTT
>.|TRBD2|TRBJ2-2|TRBV6-7
CASSYGSGGPGELFF
TGTGCCAGCAGTTATGGAAGCGGGGGGCCCGGGGAGCTGTTTTTT
>few|.|TRBJ2-2|TRBV7-9
CASSPRGDTGELFF
TGTGCCAGCAGCCCGAGGGGGGACACCGGGGAGCTGTTTTTT
>.|.|TRBJ2-1|TRBV20-1
CSADRDTDYNEQFF
TGCAGTGCAGACCGGGACACGGACTACAATGAGCAGTTCTTC
>once|.|TRBJ1-5|TRBV6-2/TRBV6-3
CASRDLSGQPQHF
TGTGCCAGCAGAGACCTTTCGGGACAGCCCCAGCATTTT
>.|.|TRBJ2-1|TRBV24-1
CATSSTGEDSSYNEQFF
TGTGCCACCAGTAGCACTGGGGAGGACAGCTCCTACAATGAGCAGTTCTTC
>few|.|TRBJ2-7|TRBV6-1
CASKMTIQGTYEQYF
TGTGCCAGCAAGATGACAATCCAAGGCACCTACGAGCAGTACTTC
>once|.|TRBJ2-3|TRBV19
CASLLPAASTDTQYF
TGTGCCAGCCTTCTTCCAGCAGCAAGCACAGATACGCAGTATTTT
>many|TRBD1|TRBJ1-1|TRBV7-6
CASSLEQGGTEAFF
TGTGCCAGCAGCTTAGAACAGGGGGGGACTGAAGCTTTCTTT
>few|TRBD2|TRBJ2-1|TRBV7-8
CASSGYLAGVVYNEQFF
TGTGCCAGCAGCGGGTACCTAGCGGGAGTGGTGTACAATGAGCAGTTCTTC
>.|TRBD1|TRBJ2-5|TRBV5-6
CASSLGQGLEWTQYF
TGTGCCAGCAGCTTAGGACAGGGCCTTGAGTGGACCCAGTACTTC
>few|.|TRBJ2-2|TRBV6-2/TRBV6-3
CASRDPPGANSGELFF
TGTGCCAGCAGAGACCCGCCAGGGGCGAATTCCGGGGAGCTGTTTTTT
>.|.|TRBJ2-7|TRBV20-1
CSVYGDSTYEQYF
TGCAGTGTTTACGGGGACTCCACCTACGAGCAGTACTTC
>many|TRBD2|TRBJ2-3|TRBV4-3
CASSQLAGVKNTQYF
TGCGCCAGCAGCCAACTAGCGGGAGTAAAAAATACGCAGTATTTT
>many|TRBD2|TRBJ2-7|TRBV7-2
CASSPAGGRGEQYF
TGTGCCAGCAGCCCCGCGGGGGGGCGGGGTGAGCAGTACTTC
>once|.|TRBJ1-4|TRBV2
CASSEGEMDEKLFF
TGTGCCAGCAGTGAGGGGGAAATGGATGAAAAACTGTTTTTT
>.|TRBD1|TRBJ1-2|TRBV28
CASSPGQGAFSGYTF
TGTGCCAGCAGTCCCGGACAGGGGGCCTTCTCTGGCTACACCTTC
>few|.|TRBJ2-1|TRBV4-1
CASSQDATSADEQFF
TGCGCCAGCAGCCAAGACGCTACTAGTGCTGATGAGCAGTTCTTC
>many|TRBD1|TRBJ2-1|TRBV7-2
CASSLVGTGSYNEQFF
TGTGCCAGCAGCTTAGTCGGGACAGGGTCATACAATGAGCAGTTCTTC
>.|.|TRBJ1-4|TRBV6-1
CASSYVGDGEKLFF
TGTGCCAGCAGTTACGTAGGGGACGGTGAAAAACTGTTTTTT
>many|.|TRBJ2-7|TRBV7-2
CASSLDGTLDEQYF
TGTGCCAGCAGCTTAGACGGGACATTGGACGAGCAGTACTTC
>few|TRBD1|TRBJ1-2|TRBV20-1
CSAITGVGYGYTF
TGCAGTGCTATTACAGGGGTTGGCTATGGCTACACCTTC
>.|.|TRBJ1-5|TRBV9
CASSVVPSGQPQHF
TGTGCCAGCAGCGTAGTCCCTTCAGGTCAGCCCCAGCATTTT
>few|TRBD2|TRBJ2-1|TRBV28
CASGGNYGRTGSYNEQFF
TGTGCCAGCGGGGGGAATTACGGGAGGACCGGTTCCTACAATGAGCAGTTCTTC
>many|.|TRBJ2-1|TRBV7-6
CASSLSIENSYNEQFF
TGTGCCAGCAGCTTATCAATTGAGAACTCGTACAATGAGCAGTTCTTC
>.|.|TRBJ1-1|TRBV18
CASSPPEEGPSTEAFF
TGTGCCAGCTCACCACCGGAGGAAGGCCCGAGCACTGAAGCTTTCTTT
>few|.|TRBJ2-1|TRBV3-1
CASSQVEDNEQFF
TGTGCCAGCAGCCAAGTAGAGGACAATGAGCAGTTCTTC
>.|.|TRBJ1-4|TRBV6-5
CASSSTWPNEKLFF
TGTGCCAGCAGTTCGACATGGCCTAATGAAAAACTGTTTTTT
>.|.|TRBJ1-2|TRBV6-6
CASSHSDGYTF
TGTGCCAGCAGTCATTCGGATGGCTACACCTTC
>few|TRBD1|TRBJ2-7|TRBV28
CASSLPPGGYEQYF
TGTGCCAGCAGTTTACCTCCAGGGGGCTACGAGCAGTACTTC
>few|TRBD2|TRBJ2-1|TRBV20-1
CSARDRGLAGGARWSNEQFF
TGCAGTGCTAGAGATCGGGGTCTAGCGGGAGGTGCCAGGTGGTCCAATGAGCAGTTCTTC
>.|.|TRBJ1-2|TRBV4-3
CASSQESRGYGYTF
TGCGCCAGCAGCCAAGAATCAAGGGGCTATGGCTACACCTTC
>few|.|TRBJ2-3|TRBV15
CATSRDPFKQVSTDTQYF
TGTGCCACCAGCAGAGATCCGTTCAAACAGGTCTCCACAGATACGCAGTATTTT
>.|TRBD1|TRBJ1-1|TRBV6-6
CASSPSTGGRPEAFF
TGTGCCAGCAGTCCCTCGACAGGGGGCAGGCCTGAAGCTTTCTTT
>.|TRBD1|TRBJ2-5|TRBV12-3/TRBV12-4
CASSSGQERETQYF
TGTGCCAGCAGCTCCGGACAGGAGCGAGAGACCCAGTACTTC
>many|.|TRBJ1-2|TRBV7-2
CASSVTDTFYGYTF
TGTGCCAGCAGCGTAACGGATACCTTCTATGGCTACACCTTC